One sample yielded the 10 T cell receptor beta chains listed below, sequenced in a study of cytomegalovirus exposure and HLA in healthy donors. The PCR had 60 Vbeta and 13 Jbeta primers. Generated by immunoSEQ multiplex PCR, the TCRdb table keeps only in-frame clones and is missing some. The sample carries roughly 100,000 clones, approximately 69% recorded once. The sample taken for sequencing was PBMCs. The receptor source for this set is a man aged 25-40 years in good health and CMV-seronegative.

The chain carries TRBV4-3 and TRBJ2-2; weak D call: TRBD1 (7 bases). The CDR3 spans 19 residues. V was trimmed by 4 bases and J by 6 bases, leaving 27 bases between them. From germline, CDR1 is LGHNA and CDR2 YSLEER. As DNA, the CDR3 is TGCGCCAGCAGCCGCCAAAACCCGATGACAGGGACTCTTTCCGGGGAGCTGTTTTTT. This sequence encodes CASSRQNPMTGTLSGELFF.

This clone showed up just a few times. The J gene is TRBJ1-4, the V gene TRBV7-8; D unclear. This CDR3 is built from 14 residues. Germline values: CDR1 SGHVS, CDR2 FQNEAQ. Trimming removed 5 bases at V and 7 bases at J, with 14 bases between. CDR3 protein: CASSPRVGSEKLFF. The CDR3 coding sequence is TGTGCCAGCAGCCCTAGGGTAGGGAGTGAAAAACTGTTTTTT.

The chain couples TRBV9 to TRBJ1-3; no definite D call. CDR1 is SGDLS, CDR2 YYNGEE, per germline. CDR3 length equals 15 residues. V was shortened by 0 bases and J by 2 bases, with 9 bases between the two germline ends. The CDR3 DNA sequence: TGTGCCAGCAGCGTAGCTGGAGGGACTGGAAACACCATATATTTT. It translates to CASSVAGGTGNTIYF.

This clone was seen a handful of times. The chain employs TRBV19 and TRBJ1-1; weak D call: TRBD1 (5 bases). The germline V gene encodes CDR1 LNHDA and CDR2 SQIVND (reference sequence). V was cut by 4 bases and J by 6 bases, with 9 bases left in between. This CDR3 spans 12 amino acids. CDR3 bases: TGTGCCAGTAGTAACAGGAAGGCTGAAGCTTTCTTT. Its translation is CASSNRKAEAFF. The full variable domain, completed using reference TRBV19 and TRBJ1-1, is DGGITQSPKYLFRKEGQNVTLSCEQNLNHDAMYWYRQDPGQGLRLIYYSQIVNDFQKGDIAEGYSVSREKKESFPLTVTSAQKNPTAFYLCASSNRKAEAFFGQGTRLTVV.

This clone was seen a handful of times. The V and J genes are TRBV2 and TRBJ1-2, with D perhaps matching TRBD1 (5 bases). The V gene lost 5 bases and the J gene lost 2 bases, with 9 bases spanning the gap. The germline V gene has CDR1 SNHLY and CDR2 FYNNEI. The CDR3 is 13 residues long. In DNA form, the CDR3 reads TGTGCCAGCAGTCCTGACAGCAACTATGGCTACACCTTC. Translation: CASSPDSNYGYTF.

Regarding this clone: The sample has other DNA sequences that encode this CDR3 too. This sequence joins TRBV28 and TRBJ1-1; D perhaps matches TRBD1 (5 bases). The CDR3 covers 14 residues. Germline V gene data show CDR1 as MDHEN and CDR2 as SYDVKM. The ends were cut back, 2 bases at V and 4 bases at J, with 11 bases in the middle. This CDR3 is CASSLTAGGTEAFF. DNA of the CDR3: TGTGCCAGCAGTTTAACGGCGGGGGGCACTGAAGCTTTCTTT.

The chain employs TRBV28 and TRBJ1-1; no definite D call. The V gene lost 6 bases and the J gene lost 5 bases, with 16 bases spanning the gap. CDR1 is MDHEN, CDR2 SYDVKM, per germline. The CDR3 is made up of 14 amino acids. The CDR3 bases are TGTGCCAGCAGCCCCCCGGCGGCGCGGACTGAAGCTTTCTTT. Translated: CASSPPAARTEAFF.

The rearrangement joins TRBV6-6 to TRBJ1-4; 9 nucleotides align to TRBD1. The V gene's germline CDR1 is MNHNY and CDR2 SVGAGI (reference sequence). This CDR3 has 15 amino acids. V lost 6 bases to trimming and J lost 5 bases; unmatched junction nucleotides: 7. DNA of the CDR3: TGTGCCAGCAGCCGCGGGACAGGGAAAAATGAAAAACTGTTTTTT. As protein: CASSRGTGKNEKLFF.

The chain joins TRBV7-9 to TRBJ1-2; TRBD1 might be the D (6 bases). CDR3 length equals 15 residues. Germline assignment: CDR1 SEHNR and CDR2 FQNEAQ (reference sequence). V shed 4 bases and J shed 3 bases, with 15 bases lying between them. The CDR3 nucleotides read TGTGCCAGCAGCTCCGAACAGGGATTGGACTATGGCTACACCTTC. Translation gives CASSSEQGLDYGYTF.

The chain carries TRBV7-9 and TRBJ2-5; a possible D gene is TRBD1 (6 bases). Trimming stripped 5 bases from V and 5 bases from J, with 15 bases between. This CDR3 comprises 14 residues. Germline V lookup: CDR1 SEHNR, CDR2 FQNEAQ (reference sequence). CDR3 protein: CASSGGPGLETQYF. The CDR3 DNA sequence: TGTGCCAGCAGCGGGGGCCCGGGGTTGGAGACCCAGTACTTC. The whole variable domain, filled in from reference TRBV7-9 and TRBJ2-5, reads DTGVSQNPRHKITKRGQNVTFRCDPISEHNRLYWYRQTLGQGPEFLTYFQNEAQLEKSRLLSDRFSAERPKGSFSTLEIQRTEQGDSAMYLCASSGGPGLETQYFGPGTRLLVL.